Shown below are 26 T cell receptor beta chains from a single sample sequenced in a study of cytomegalovirus exposure and HLA in healthy donors (dated by TCRdb to about 2017). The receptor library was made with the immunoSEQ multiplex PCR assay. For the multiplex PCR, a mixture combining 60 forward primers for TCR Vbeta segments and 13 reverse primers for TCR Jbeta segments was used. TCRdb provides this immuneACCESS table in a form limited to in-frame rearrangements. Some clones are lacking; in checked studies, under half of them reflect an unresolved V gene, and why the rest are absent is not known. Counted in this sample were roughly 100,000 clones; 71% of them appeared once. The leading ten clones occupy over 2.5% of the sample. The sample consisted of PBMCs. Receptor source: a female donor in good health and CMV-seronegative.

The chain couples TRBV9 to TRBJ2-3, with a tentative D call TRBD1 (7 bases). Deletions cut 5 bases from V and 4 bases from J, with 20 bases between. This CDR3 contains 16 residues. The V gene's germline CDR1 is SGDLS and CDR2 YYNGEE. In DNA, the CDR3 is TGTGCCAGCAGTTCTCTACAGGGGAGGAGTGCAGATACGCAGTATTTT. Translation: CASSSLQGRSADTQYF.

The CDR3 nucleotides read TGTGCCAGCAGCCAACCATACAATGAGCAGTTCTTC. Translating it yields CASSQPYNEQFF. The rearrangement links TRBV16 to TRBJ2-1; the D is unclear. The germline gives CDR1 KGHSY, CDR2 FQNENV. This CDR3 is built from 12 residues. The ends were cut back, 2 bases at V and 4 bases at J, with 3 bases in the middle.

V is TRBV1 and J is TRBJ1-2. TRBV1 is a pseudogene segment. CDR3 size: 15 residues. DNA for the CDR3: TGCACCAGCAGCCAAGAGCGAGCCCCCTCCTATGGCTACACCTTC. Translated, it gives CTSSQERAPSYGYTF.

The V gene is TRBV5-1, the J gene TRBJ2-5; a weak D match, TRBD1 (5 bases). V was trimmed by 2 bases and J by 2 bases, leaving 13 bases between them. Germline-derived CDR1 and CDR2 are SGHRS and YFSETQ. This CDR3 contains 15 residues. The CDR3, as DNA: TGCGCCAGCAGCTTTACCCCAGGGATACAAGAGACCCAGTACTTC. It specifies CASSFTPGIQETQYF.

The V call is TRBV7-8, the J call TRBJ2-7; 9 bases map to TRBD2. CDR1 is SGHVS and CDR2 is FQNEAQ in the germline V gene. The CDR3 loop spans 15 amino acids. V lost 5 bases and J lost 3; bases outside the gene matches: 8. The CDR3 region is CASSPLGTSSYEQYF. DNA for the CDR3: TGTGCCAGCAGCCCCCTGGGGACTAGCAGCTACGAGCAGTACTTC. Supplemented by reference TRBV7-8 and TRBJ2-7, the full variable domain reads GAGVSQSPRYKVAKRGQDVALRCDPISGHVSLFWYQQALGQGPEFLTYFQNEAQLDKSGLPSDRFFAERPEGSVSTLKIQRTQQEDSAVYLCASSPLGTSSYEQYFGPGTRLTVT.

The chain links TRBV5-8 to TRBJ2-1; D unresolved. Trimming took off 1 base at V and 3 bases at J, with 8 bases between the two ends. The CDR3 is made up of 14 amino acids. Germline V gene data show CDR1 as SGHTS and CDR2 as YDEGEE. Written as DNA, the CDR3 is TGTGCCAGCAGCTTGCTTACAGACTACAATGAGCAGTTCTTC. Protein sequence: CASSLLTDYNEQFF. The variable domain in full, with the rest retrieved from reference TRBV5-8 and TRBJ2-1, is EAGVTQSPTHLIKTRGQQATLRCSPISGHTSVYWYQQALGLGLQFLLWYDEGEERNRGNFPPRFSGRQFPNYSSELNVNALELEDSALYLCASSLLTDYNEQFFGPGTRLTVL.

The chain links TRBV29-1 to TRBJ2-7, with 10 bases matching TRBD2. The length of the CDR3 is 13 residues. From germline, CDR1 is SQVTM and CDR2 ANQGSEA. The V segment lost 7 bases and the J segment 2 bases; nucleotides outside the gene matches: 5. The CDR3 bases are TGCAGCGCCTGGACTAGCGGAGCCTACGAGCAGTACTTC. Translating gives CSAWTSGAYEQYF.

This clone was counted between two and nine times. This rearrangement joins TRBV5-4 to TRBJ1-2, with D perhaps matching TRBD1 (6 bases). V lost 4 bases and J lost 0, with 16 bases in between. This CDR3 has 16 residues. The germline gives CDR1 SGHNT, CDR2 YYREEE (reference sequence). The CDR3 DNA sequence: TGTGCCAGCAGCGGCCAGGGGAGGGGGACTAACTATGGCTACACCTTC. Translation gives CASSGQGRGTNYGYTF.

The rearrangement joins TRBV9 to TRBJ2-7; tentative D call: TRBD1 (6 bases). CDR1 is SGDLS and CDR2 is YYNGEE in the germline V gene. This CDR3 spans 15 amino acids. The V end was cut by 0 bases, the J end by 2 bases, with 12 bases between. CDR3 sequence: CASSVEVDRTYEQYF. Here the CDR3 DNA reads TGTGCCAGCAGCGTAGAGGTGGACAGAACCTACGAGCAGTACTTC.

The chain uses TRBV20-1 and TRBJ2-5; D call uncertain. CDR1 is DFQATT and CDR2 is SNEGSKA in the germline V gene (reference sequence). CDR3 length: 10 amino acids. Deletions cut 4 bases from V and 5 bases from J, with 5 bases between. The CDR3 nucleotides read TGCAGTGCTACGAGGGAGACCCAGTACTTC. Translation gives CSATRETQYF.

The rearrangement links TRBV27 to TRBJ2-7; D remains ambiguous. CDR1 is MNHEY, CDR2 SMNVEV, per germline (reference sequence). The V end lost 4 bases, the J end lost 4 bases, and 5 bases lay between the germline ends. The CDR3 runs to 11 residues. CDR3 loop: CASSSLYEQYF. DNA of the CDR3: TGTGCCAGCAGTTCCCTTTACGAGCAGTACTTC.

The V call is TRBV28, the J call TRBJ2-2; TRBD2 is a possible D gene (6 bases). CDR3 size: 15 residues. Trimming cost V 2 bases and J 6 bases, with 13 bases left between them. Germline CDR1 reads MDHEN; CDR2 reads SYDVKM. The CDR3 bases are TGTGCCAGCAGTTTACGCCGACTAGTTGCCGGGGAGCTGTTTTTT. Amino acid sequence: CASSLRRLVAGELFF. The full variable domain, in which reference TRBV28 and TRBJ2-2 provide the parts outside the CDR3, is DVKVTQSSRYLVKRTGEKVFLECVQDMDHENMFWYRQDPGLGLRLIYFSYDVKMKEKGDIPEGYSVSREKKERFSLILESASTNQTSMYLCASSLRRLVAGELFFGEGSRLTVL.

This clone was seen only a few times. The CDR3 DNA follows: TGTGCCAGCAGCTTACTCGGGACTTCAGATACGCAGTATTTT. Amino acids: CASSLLGTSDTQYF. The chain joins TRBV7-3 to TRBJ2-3, with D perhaps matching TRBD2 (6 bases). Germline V gene lookup returns CDR1 SGHTA and CDR2 FQGTGA. V lost 2 bases and J 4 bases, leaving 10 bases between the germline ends. The CDR3 spans 14 residues.

The rearrangement uses TRBV19 and TRBJ2-7; TRBD1 matches 7 bases. Germline CDR1 LNHDA, CDR2 SQIVND (reference sequence). The CDR3 is made up of 15 amino acids. Trimming cost V 5 bases and J 1 base; bases outside gene matches: 8. CDR3 DNA sequence: TGTGCCAGTAGTTTATTCGGGACAGATTCCTACGAGCAGTACTTC. Translating gives CASSLFGTDSYEQYF. Looking up the rest from reference TRBV19 and TRBJ2-7 gives the full variable domain: DGGITQSPKYLFRKEGQNVTLSCEQNLNHDAMYWYRQDPGQGLRLIYYSQIVNDFQKGDIAEGYSVSREKKESFPLTVTSAQKNPTAFYLCASSLFGTDSYEQYFGPGTRLTVT.

The V gene is TRBV10-3, the J gene TRBJ2-5, with D possibly TRBD1 on 6 matching bases. Trimming removed 4 bases from V and 1 base from J, with 7 bases in between. The CDR3 contains 13 residues. Germline V lookup: CDR1 ENHRY, CDR2 SYGVKD. The CDR3 loop is CAISGQAQETQYF. The CDR3 nucleotides are TGTGCCATCAGTGGACAGGCCCAAGAGACCCAGTACTTC.

This chain joins TRBV19 and TRBJ1-2; 9 bases map to TRBD1. J gave up 3 bases and V 5 bases, and 7 bases lay outside the gene matches. There are 15 residues in the CDR3. Per germline, CDR1 LNHDA and CDR2 SQIVND (reference sequence). The CDR3 coding sequence is TGTGCCAGTAGTGCAGGACAGGGGACCTACTATGGCTACACCTTC. Translated: CASSAGQGTYYGYTF. Looking up the rest from reference TRBV19 and TRBJ1-2 gives the full variable domain: DGGITQSPKYLFRKEGQNVTLSCEQNLNHDAMYWYRQDPGQGLRLIYYSQIVNDFQKGDIAEGYSVSREKKESFPLTVTSAQKNPTAFYLCASSAGQGTYYGYTFGSGTRLTVV.

This chain connects TRBV7-6 to TRBJ2-6; no clear D gene. This CDR3 region has 16 residues. Germline V gives CDR1 SGHVS, CDR2 FNYEAQ. V shed 0 bases and J shed 3 bases, with 9 bases lying between them. Written as DNA, the CDR3 is TGTGCCAGCAGCTTAGCTTGGGCAGGTGGGGCCAACGTCCTGACTTTC. This gives the protein CASSLAWAGGANVLTF. The variable domain in full, completed from reference TRBV7-6 and TRBJ2-6, reads GAGVSQSPRYKVTKRGQDVALRCDPISGHVSLYWYRQALGQGPEFLTYFNYEAQQDKSGLPNDRFSAERPEGSISTLTIQRTEQRDSAMYRCASSLAWAGGANVLTFGAGSRLTVL.

The gene calls are TRBV28 and TRBJ2-7, with 8 bases that match TRBD1. From germline, CDR1 is MDHEN and CDR2 SYDVKM. The CDR3 runs 15 residues. The J segment lost 3 bases and the V segment lost 4 bases, leaving 8 bases of the junction unmatched. The CDR3 spells CASSSPPGQGYEQYF. DNA for the CDR3: TGTGCCAGCAGTTCCCCCCCAGGACAGGGCTACGAGCAGTACTTC.

The J gene is TRBJ1-2, the V gene TRBV7-8, with D perhaps TRBD1 (5 bases). CDR1 and CDR2 from the germline V gene are SGHVS and FQNEAQ. V lost 3 bases, J lost 1 base, and 12 bases lay in between. The CDR3 contains 15 residues. CDR3 sequence (DNA): TGTGCCAGCAGCTTGGGGGGAATCCTTAACTATGGCTACACCTTC. Its protein is CASSLGGILNYGYTF.

The gene calls are TRBV25-1 and TRBJ2-3; D is undetermined. Germline V gene sequence: CDR1 MGHDK, CDR2 SYGVNS. The V end was cut by 3 bases, the J end by 3 bases, with 4 bases between. The length of the CDR3 is 12 residues. The CDR3 DNA is TGTGCCAGCAGTGACCTGACAGATACGCAGTATTTT. Translated, it gives CASSDLTDTQYF.

The V gene is TRBV5-4, the J gene TRBJ2-3, with 12 positions matching TRBD2. CDR3 length: 16 residues. Per germline, CDR1 SGHNT and CDR2 YYREEE (reference sequence). After removal of 4 bases from V and 1 base from J, the junction contained 4 bases not matched to a gene. CDR3 nucleotide sequence: TGTGCCAGCAGCCCCACTAGCGGGAGGCGCACAGATACGCAGTATTTT. It is translated as CASSPTSGRRTDTQYF.

The V call is TRBV9, the J call TRBJ2-6; D call uncertain. The CDR3 extends over 15 amino acids. The germline CDR1 and CDR2 sequences are SGDLS and YYNGEE. V lost 0 bases to trimming and J lost 0 bases, with 4 bases between them. CDR3 amino acids: CASSVVSSGANVLTF. CDR3 nucleotide sequence: TGTGCCAGCAGCGTAGTCTCCTCTGGGGCCAACGTCCTGACTTTC.

This clone was detected a few times. The J gene is TRBJ1-3, the V gene TRBV5-6; 7 nucleotides agree with TRBD1. From germline, CDR1 is SGHDT and CDR2 YYEEEE. The J segment lost 0 bases and the V segment lost 3 bases, leaving 3 bases of the junction unmatched. There are 15 residues in the CDR3. Written as DNA, the CDR3 is TGTGCCAGCAGCTCGGGACAGAGCTCTGGAAACACCATATATTTT. Translation gives CASSSGQSSGNTIYF.

The genes are TRBV28 and TRBJ1-1, with a weak D call TRBD1 (6 bases). This CDR3 has 13 amino acids. Germline V gene data show CDR1 as MDHEN and CDR2 as SYDVKM. V was clipped by 7 bases and J by 6 bases, with 15 bases between them. CDR3 residues: CASINTGLAEAFF. In DNA, the CDR3 is TGTGCCAGCATCAATACAGGGTTGGCTGAAGCTTTCTTT.

This chain links TRBV7-2 with TRBJ2-7; 8 bases agree with TRBD2. Germline V gene data show CDR1 as SGHTA and CDR2 as FQGNSA. The J segment lost 6 bases and the V segment lost 5 bases, leaving 6 bases of the junction unmatched. The length of the CDR3 is 13 residues. The CDR3 DNA sequence: TGTGCCAGCAGCCTCGGGACTAGTTTCGAGCAGTACTTC. It translates to CASSLGTSFEQYF.

V usage is TRBV7-2 and J usage is TRBJ2-1; 13 bases agree with TRBD2. This CDR3 has 13 residues. Unmatched junction bases numbered 7, after V lost 5 bases and J lost 15 bases. In germline, CDR1 is SGHTA, CDR2 FQGNSA. The CDR3: CASSLRTSGSPFF. Written as DNA, the CDR3 is TGTGCCAGCAGCCTCCGGACTAGCGGGAGCCCGTTCTTC.